This T cell receptor (beta chain) was captured in a study of CD8+ T cells in alopecia areata (dated by TCRdb to 2016 to 2019). As for the study more broadly: The treated patients took part in an open-label pilot trial in which moderate-to-severe alopecia areata was treated with oral tofacitinib at 5 to 10 mg twice daily. Tofacitinib was given for 6 to 18 months, followed by 6 months of follow-up off drug to assess delayed response and recurrence. For the treated patients, the SALT score, which quantifies what percentage of scalp surface area is affected, served as the measure of disease severity. To study T cell clonal expansion in alopecia areata, the researchers applied high-throughput TCRbeta sequencing to both the C3H/HeJ mouse model and human patients. On the human side, TCRbeta sequencing was run on scalp tissue and on sorted CD4+ and CD8+ peripheral blood T cells from healthy controls and from alopecia areata patients with either patchy or totalis/universalis disease. Tofacitinib-treated patients had biopsies at baseline and at 4 and 24 weeks of treatment, with a later scalp biopsy in several patients. Scalp clonality was compared across normal scalp (n=4), patchy alopecia areata scalp (n=8), and alopecia totalis/universalis scalp (n=8). The RNA source kit depended on sample type: the PAXgene miRNA kit for fixed scalp, the miRNeasy kit for PBMCs, and the RNeasy kit for mouse skin. Amplification of TCRbeta CDR3 regions was done by immunoSEQ multiplex PCR using 35 Vbeta forward primers and 13 Jbeta reverse primers. The study at large found these results: Unlike mouse skin, which is dominated by gammadelta T cells, normal human skin has resident alphabeta T cells that are also sequenced, and this complicates analysis of the scalp TCR repertoire. Many expanded lesional clones were found to persist in scalp and blood during tofacitinib treatment, and relapse after treatment cessation may be partly explained by this persistence. Compared with normal scalp, lesional scalp, particularly in alopecia totalis/universalis, had higher clonality and more expanded CD8+ clones, which suggests antigenic drive. Tofacitinib significantly decreased scalp clonality and the number of expanded CD8+ clones among the top 100 scalp clones. Compared with mice, TCR sequences shared between patients were less clear, possibly partly because of HLA diversity across the patient population. Because the treated cohort was small and had just a single nonresponder, larger studies are needed to establish links between baseline CD8+ expansion and response.

The time point label on this specimen signifies: around 24 weeks on oral tofacitinib. Explained via the paper, the treatment or condition label denotes: oral pan-JAK inhibitor, 5-10 mg twice daily. Lesional scalp punch biopsies and peripheral blood were obtained from alopecia areata patients. PBMCs were isolated by density centrifugation and stained for CD3, CD4 and CD8, and CD4+ and CD8+ T cells were sorted on a FACSAria. About this clone: Its antigen is not yet known. The input lacks base qualities; no much larger clone sits a single base away.

Library prep was done by the immunoSEQ multiplex PCR assay. RNA was extracted from all samples and reverse transcribed into cDNA as template for TCR sequencing. First-strand cDNA was synthesized using SuperScript III with a 2:1 mix of oligo-dT and random hexamers. Amplification bias was assessed with a synthetic immune receptor repertoire, and residual bias was removed computationally. The authors' pipeline ran thus. Raw reads were preprocessed for error removal, and CDR3 was defined according to IMGT conventions as running from the conserved cysteine to phenylalanine. Clonality was calculated as 1 minus Shannon entropy normalized by log2 of the number of productive unique TCRs. Whether each scalp clone was CD4 or CD8 was inferred by checking scalp TCRbeta sequences against the CD4 and CD8 repertoires from sorted blood. TCRdb limited this immuneACCESS table to in-frame rearrangements with V and J called. A share of clones is missing; checked studies link under half to unresolved V genes, and the rest is unexplained. V and J calls and clone size come straight from that table; D and trimming were deduced from the DNA. This sample gives 190,000 or so clones in total; roughly 53% of them show up just once. The top ten hold over 9.5% of the sample.

This receptor was identified in a human donor with alopecia areata. This sample comprised CD8+ T cells sorted from blood, obtained at week 24, from a patient treated with tofacitinib.

Read as DNA, the sequence is TGCGCCAGCAGCCAAGTTCCGGACGGCAATAACTATGGCTACACCTTC. This sequence encodes CASSQVPDGNNYGYTF. The V and J genes are TRBV4-1 and TRBJ1-2; there is no confident call for the D gene. Counted from cysteine to phenylalanine, this CDR3 has 16 amino acids. CDR3 DNA only is kept here, 48 bases in frame from base 1. V was cut back by 1 base and J by 1 base, leaving a gap of 13 bases between them. For CDR1 and CDR2, the germline V gene lists MGHRA and YSYEKL.